This T cell receptor (beta chain) is from a study of blood T cell repertoires in COVID-19. Study overall: Spain, Italy and the United States supplied samples that represented acute and convalescent COVID-19. From T cells, B-cell-depleted T cells, or PBMCs came the material, which was cDNA or gDNA.

Enrollees, about 18 to 95 years old, lived in about two dozen US areas. Germline CDR1 reads ENHRY; CDR2 reads SYGVKD. This CDR3 comprises 15 residues. Trimming took 5 bases from V and 4 from J; bases not matched to a gene: 8. Only in-frame clones appear in the TCRdb table, and some are missing; sequencing was by immunoSEQ multiplex PCR. The repertoire has 150,000 or so clones, around 83% of them found once; the top ten carry approximately 4%. The chain couples TRBV10-3 to TRBJ2-3; TRBD2 matches at 8 bases. Sequencing used PBMCs or T cells enriched from blood (not recorded which). This sequence originates from a woman aged 45-59 years in a cohort exposed to, infected with or recovered from COVID-19 (not recorded which). CDR3 DNA: TGTGCCATCAGTTCCGGGACTAGTTATCCAGATACGCAGTATTTT. Translation: CAISSGTSYPDTQYF.